These 10 T cell receptor beta chains came from one sample sequenced in a study of blood T cell repertoires in COVID-19. The data were produced by immunoSEQ multiplex PCR, yet TCRdb's version contains in-frame clones alone and is incomplete. Among about 67,000 clones listed, 86% were seen once. The sample was peripheral blood. These receptors were taken from a man aged 45-65 years with active COVID-19.

The chain uses TRBV7-2 and TRBJ2-2, with D maybe TRBD2 (5 bases). Trimming cost V 5 bases and J 7 bases, with 11 bases left between them. The germline V gene has CDR1 SGHTA and CDR2 FQGNSA. This CDR3 region has 13 residues. CDR3 bases: TGTGCCAGCAGCACCGGACTCGGCGGGGAGCTGTTTTTT. Its translation: CASSTGLGGELFF.

The chain recombines TRBV28 with TRBJ1-6; 7 bases map to TRBD1. The CDR3 has 15 amino acids. Germline trimming cut 5 bases from V and 2 bases from J; bases unmatched to any gene: 3. The germline V gene encodes CDR1 MDHEN and CDR2 SYDVKM. The CDR3 DNA reads as TGTGCCAGCAGTCCACAGGGGCCCTATAATTCACCCCTCCACTTT. This encodes CASSPQGPYNSPLHF.

This clone has a handful of counts. CDR3 in amino acids: CASSRGGFTAEQYF. For the CDR3, the DNA is TGTGCCAGCAGTAGGGGGGGCTTCACCGCCGAGCAGTACTTC. The chain couples TRBV27 to TRBJ2-7, with a weak D call TRBD2 (7 bases). Germline V gene sequence: CDR1 MNHEY, CDR2 SMNVEV (reference sequence). Between the trimmed V and J ends, which lost 5 bases and 6 bases, there was a span of 17 bases. The CDR3 is 14 residues long.

The gene calls are TRBV9 and TRBJ2-7, with D perhaps TRBD1 (5 bases). Trimming took 0 bases from V and 5 from J, leaving 15 bases between them. Germline CDR1 reads SGDLS; CDR2 reads YYNGEE. This CDR3 contains 15 residues. CDR3 in amino acids: CASSVVSDSTHEQYF. The CDR3 bases are TGTGCCAGCAGCGTAGTCTCCGACAGTACCCACGAGCAGTACTTC. The full variable domain, in which reference TRBV9 and TRBJ2-7 provide the parts outside the CDR3, is DSGVTQTPKHLITATGQRVTLRCSPRSGDLSVYWYQQSLDQGLQFLIQYYNGEERAKGNILERFSAQQFPDLHSELNLSSLELGDSALYFCASSVVSDSTHEQYFGPGTRLTVT.

V gene TRBV29-1 combines with J gene TRBJ2-2; D not certain. The CDR3 is made up of 13 amino acids. V was pared by 4 bases and J by 5 bases, with 11 bases between. Germline loops: CDR1 SQVTM, CDR2 ANQGSEA. CDR3 in DNA: TGCAGCGTTGGGTTCGATCGGACCGGGGAGCTGTTTTTT. It encodes CSVGFDRTGELFF.

This chain joins TRBV14 and TRBJ2-7, with 11 bases identical to TRBD2. V dropped 1 base and J dropped 2; count of bases not matched to a gene: 1. CDR3 length equals 15 residues. Per the germline V gene, CDR1 is SGHDN and CDR2 is FVKESK. CDR3 amino acids: CASSQGLAGPYEQYF. CDR3 sequence (DNA): TGTGCCAGCAGCCAAGGACTAGCGGGGCCCTACGAGCAGTACTTC. Supplemented by reference TRBV14 and TRBJ2-7, the full variable domain reads EAGVTQFPSHSVIEKGQTVTLRCDPISGHDNLYWYRRVMGKEIKFLLHFVKESKQDESGMPNNRFLAERTGGTYSTLKVQPAELEDSGVYFCASSQGLAGPYEQYFGPGTRLTVT.

The chain employs TRBV18 and TRBJ2-5; D unresolved. Germline V CDR1 and CDR2: KGHSH, LQKENI. There are 13 residues in the CDR3. V lost 3 bases and J lost 2, with 7 bases in between. The CDR3 reads CASSPGRQETQYF. The CDR3 DNA reads as TGTGCCAGCTCACCGGGCCGTCAAGAGACCCAGTACTTC. The complete variable domain, with remaining parts taken from reference TRBV18 and TRBJ2-5, reads NAGVMQNPRHLVRRRGQEARLRCSPMKGHSHVYWYRQLPEEGLKFMVYLQKENIIDESGMPKERFSAEFPKEGPSILRIQQVVRGDSAAYFCASSPGRQETQYFGPGTRLLVL.

The V and J genes are TRBV19 and TRBJ2-2; tentative D call: TRBD1 (6 bases). The V end lost 0 bases, the J end lost 3 bases, and 8 bases lay between the germline ends. The CDR3 extends over 15 amino acids. Germline CDR1 reads LNHDA; CDR2 reads SQIVND (reference sequence). The CDR3 is CASSIDNRDTGELFF. The CDR3 bases are TGTGCCAGTAGTATAGATAACAGGGACACCGGGGAGCTGTTTTTT.

The chain joins TRBV7-2 to TRBJ2-7; 8 nucleotides agree with TRBD2. The CDR3 runs to 16 residues. The germline CDR1 and CDR2 sequences are SGHTA and FQGNSA. The trim removed 7 bases at V and 0 bases at J, leaving 11 bases unmatched. CDR3 loop: CASKVGASGFSYEQYF. CDR3 coding DNA: TGTGCCAGCAAAGTGGGGGCTAGCGGGTTCTCCTACGAGCAGTACTTC.

The chain is built from TRBV28 and TRBJ2-2; the D is unclear. CDR1 and CDR2 from the germline V gene are MDHEN and SYDVKM. With 5 bases removed from V and 7 bases from J, the gap between germline ends came to 5 bases. This CDR3 has 11 residues. The chain's CDR3 is CASSNRGELFF. The DNA of the CDR3 is TGTGCCAGCAGTAATCGCGGGGAGCTGTTTTTT.